This T cell receptor beta chain was obtained from a study of post-analysis software for immune sequencing data. Turning to the study itself: The courses of disease that were included comprised relapsing-remitting, secondary progressive and progressive-relapsing multiple sclerosis. Overall study findings and caveats: Controls had lower frequencies than patients of about 5 TRBV segments, which included TRBV5-6, TRBV5-1 and TRBV20-1. Samples prepared in the same batch strongly co-clustered by F measure.

The CDR3 runs to 14 residues. Germline values: CDR1 DFQATT, CDR2 SNEGSKA (reference sequence). Trimming pared 3 bases from V and 7 bases from J, leaving 15 bases between. Regarding this clonotype: The antigen remains undetermined.

Unique molecular identifiers featured in each of the TCR beta cDNA libraries. TCRdb itself ran the PCR reads through MiXCR, one entry per CDR3 protein. This table holds roughly 600,000 distinct CDR3 sequences, roughly 47% found once. The TCR originated in a girl under 18 with multiple sclerosis. Sequences were obtained from blood. The rearrangement joins TRBV20-1 to TRBJ1-4; D is undetermined. The CDR3: CSASSRARSEKLFF. CDR3 in DNA: TGCAGTGCTAGCTCCCGGGCCCGGTCTGAAAAACTGTTTTTT.